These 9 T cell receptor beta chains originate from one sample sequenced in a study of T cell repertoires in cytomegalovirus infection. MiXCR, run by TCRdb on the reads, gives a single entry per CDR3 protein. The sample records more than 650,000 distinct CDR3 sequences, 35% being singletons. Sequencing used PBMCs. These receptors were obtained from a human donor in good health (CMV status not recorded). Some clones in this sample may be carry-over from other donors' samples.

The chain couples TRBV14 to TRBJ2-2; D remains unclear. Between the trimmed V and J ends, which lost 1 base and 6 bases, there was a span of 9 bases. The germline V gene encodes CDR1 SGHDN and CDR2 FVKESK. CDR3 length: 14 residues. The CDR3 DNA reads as TGTGCCAGCAGCCAAGCTTCACTGTCCGGGGAGCTGTTTTTT. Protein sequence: CASSQASLSGELFF.

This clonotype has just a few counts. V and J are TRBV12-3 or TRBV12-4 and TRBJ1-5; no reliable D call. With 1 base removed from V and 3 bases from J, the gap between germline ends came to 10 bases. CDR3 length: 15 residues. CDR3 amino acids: CASSLGTWNNQPQHF. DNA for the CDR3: TGTGCCAGCAGTTTAGGGACTTGGAACAATCAGCCCCAGCATTTT.

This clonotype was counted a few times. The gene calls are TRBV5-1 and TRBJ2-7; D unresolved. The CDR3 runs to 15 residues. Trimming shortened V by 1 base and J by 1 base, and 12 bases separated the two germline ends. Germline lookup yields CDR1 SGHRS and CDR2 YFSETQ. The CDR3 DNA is TGCGCCAGCAGCTTGACGGGTCCGTTATCCTACGAGCAGTACTTC. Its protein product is CASSLTGPLSYEQYF.

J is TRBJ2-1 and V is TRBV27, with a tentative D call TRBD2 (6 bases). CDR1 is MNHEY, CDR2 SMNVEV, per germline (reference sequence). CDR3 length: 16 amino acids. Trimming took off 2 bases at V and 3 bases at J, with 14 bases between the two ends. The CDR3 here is CASSLAGTSYYNEQFF. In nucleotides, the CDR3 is TGTGCCAGCAGTTTAGCGGGGACCTCCTACTACAATGAGCAGTTCTTC.

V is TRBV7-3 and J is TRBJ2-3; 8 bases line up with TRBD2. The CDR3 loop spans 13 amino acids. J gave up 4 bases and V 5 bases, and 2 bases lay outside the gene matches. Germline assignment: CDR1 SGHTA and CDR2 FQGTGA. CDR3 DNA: TGTGCCAGCAGCAAAGCGGGGGCAGATACGCAGTATTTT. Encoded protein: CASSKAGADTQYF.

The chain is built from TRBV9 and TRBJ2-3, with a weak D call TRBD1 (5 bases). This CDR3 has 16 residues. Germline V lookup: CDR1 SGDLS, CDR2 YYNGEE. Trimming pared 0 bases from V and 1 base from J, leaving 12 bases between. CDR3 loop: CASSVGGRVGTDTQYF. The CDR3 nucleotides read TGTGCCAGCAGCGTAGGAGGCAGGGTAGGCACAGATACGCAGTATTTT.

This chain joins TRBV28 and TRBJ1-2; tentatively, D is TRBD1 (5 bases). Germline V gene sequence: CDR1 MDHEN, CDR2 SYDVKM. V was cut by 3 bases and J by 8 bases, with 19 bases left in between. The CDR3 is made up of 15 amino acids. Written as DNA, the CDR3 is TGTGCCAGCAGTTTCCTCCGACAGCAGCCATCCGGCTACACCTTC. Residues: CASSFLRQQPSGYTF.

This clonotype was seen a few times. Written as DNA, the CDR3 is TGTGCCACCAGTGATTTCACGGCGGGAGCCTACGAGCAGTACTTC. Translation gives CATSDFTAGAYEQYF. The genes are TRBV24-1 and TRBJ2-7; 7 bases align to TRBD2. Germline V CDR1 and CDR2: KGHDR, SFDVKD. J was trimmed by 2 bases and V by 1 base; bases with no gene match: 4. CDR3 length: 15 amino acids.

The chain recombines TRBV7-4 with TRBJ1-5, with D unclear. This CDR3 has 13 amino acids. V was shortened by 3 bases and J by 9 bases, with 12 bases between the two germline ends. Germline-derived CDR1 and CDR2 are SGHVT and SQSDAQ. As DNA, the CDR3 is TGTGCCAGCAGCTTGGGATCGACTCCGCCCCAGCATTTT. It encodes CASSLGSTPPQHF.